This TCR beta chain was sequenced for a study of post-analysis software for immune sequencing data. Notes on the study in general: Included in a set of roughly five TRBV segments more frequent in patients than controls were TRBV5-6, TRBV5-1 and TRBV20-1. F-measure co-clustering was strong for batch-matched samples.

With 5 bases clipped from V and 2 bases from J, the junction kept 8 bases outside the gene matches. Looked up from germline, CDR1 is SEHNR and CDR2 is FQNEAQ (reference sequence). CDR3 length: 16 amino acids. Sequencing libraries made from TCR beta cDNA carried unique molecular identifiers. MiXCR, run by TCRdb on the PCR reads, gives a single entry per CDR3 protein. Among hundreds of thousands of distinct CDR3 sequences listed, around 47% were seen once. Points on this clonotype: Its target is unknown.

V and J are TRBV7-9 and TRBJ2-5; 10 bases line up with TRBD1. The clonotype comes from a girl under 18 with multiple sclerosis. The specimen sequenced was blood. The CDR3 loop reads CASSPTQDRGQETQYF. The CDR3 DNA reads as TGTGCCAGCAGCCCGACCCAGGACAGGGGGCAAGAGACCCAGTACTTC.